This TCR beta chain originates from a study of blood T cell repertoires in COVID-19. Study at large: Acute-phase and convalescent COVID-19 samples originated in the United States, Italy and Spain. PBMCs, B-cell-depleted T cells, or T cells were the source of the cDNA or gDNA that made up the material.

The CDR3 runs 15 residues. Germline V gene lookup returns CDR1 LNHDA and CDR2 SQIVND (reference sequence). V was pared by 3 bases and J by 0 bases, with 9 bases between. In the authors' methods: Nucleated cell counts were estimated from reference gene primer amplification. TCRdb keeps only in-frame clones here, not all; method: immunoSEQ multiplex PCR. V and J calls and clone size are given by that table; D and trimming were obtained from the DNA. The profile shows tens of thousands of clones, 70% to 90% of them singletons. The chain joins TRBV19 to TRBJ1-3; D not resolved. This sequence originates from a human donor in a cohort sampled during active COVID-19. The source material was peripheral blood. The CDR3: CASSIHSPSGNTIYF. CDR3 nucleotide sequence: TGTGCCAGTAGTATCCATAGCCCCTCTGGAAACACCATATATTTT.